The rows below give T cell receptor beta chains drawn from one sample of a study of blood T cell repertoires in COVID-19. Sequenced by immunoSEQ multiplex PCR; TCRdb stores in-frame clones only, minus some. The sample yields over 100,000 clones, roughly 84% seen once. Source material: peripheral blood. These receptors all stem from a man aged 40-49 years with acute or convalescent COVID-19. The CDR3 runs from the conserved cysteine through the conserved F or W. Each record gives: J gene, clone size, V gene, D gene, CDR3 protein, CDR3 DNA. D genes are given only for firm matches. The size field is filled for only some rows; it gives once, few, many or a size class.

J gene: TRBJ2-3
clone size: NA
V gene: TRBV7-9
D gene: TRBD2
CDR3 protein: CASSLLAGGTDTQYF
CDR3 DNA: TGTGCCAGCAGCCTACTAGCGGGAGGCACAGATACGCAGTATTTT

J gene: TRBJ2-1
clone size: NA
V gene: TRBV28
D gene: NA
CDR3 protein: CASSRGSEQFF
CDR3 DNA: TGTGCCAGCAGCCGAGGGAGTGAGCAGTTCTTC

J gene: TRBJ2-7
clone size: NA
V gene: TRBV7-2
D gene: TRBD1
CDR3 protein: CASSSTGAYELKNEQYF
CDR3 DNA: TGTGCCAGCAGCTCTACAGGGGCCTACGAGCTCAAAAACGAGCAGTACTTC

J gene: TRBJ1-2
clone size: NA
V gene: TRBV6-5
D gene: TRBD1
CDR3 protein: CASSYEGGINLDGYTF
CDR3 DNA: TGTGCCAGCAGTTATGAAGGGGGCATAAATCTGGATGGCTACACCTTC

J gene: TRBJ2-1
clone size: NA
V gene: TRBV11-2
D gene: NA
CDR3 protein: CASSPGLLNEQFF
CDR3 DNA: TGTGCCAGCAGCCCGGGACTGTTAAATGAGCAGTTCTTC

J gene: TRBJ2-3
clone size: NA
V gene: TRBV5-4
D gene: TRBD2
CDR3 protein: CASSLSGLAGPHTDTQYF
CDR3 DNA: TGTGCCAGCAGCTTGTCGGGACTAGCGGGACCCCACACAGATACGCAGTATTTT

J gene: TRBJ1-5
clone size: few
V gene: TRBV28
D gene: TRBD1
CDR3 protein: CASSIPGQGNQPQHF
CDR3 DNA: TGTGCCAGCAGTATACCGGGACAGGGCAATCAGCCCCAGCATTTT

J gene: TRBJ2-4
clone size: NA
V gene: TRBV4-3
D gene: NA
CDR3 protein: CASSQEWRGLINIQYF
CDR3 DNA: TGCGCCAGCAGCCAAGAGTGGAGAGGCCTAATCAACATTCAGTACTTC

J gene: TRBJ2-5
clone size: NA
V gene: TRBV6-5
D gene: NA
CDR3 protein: CASSYAGPTGETQYF
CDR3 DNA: TGTGCCAGCAGTTACGCAGGCCCCACGGGGGAGACCCAGTACTTC

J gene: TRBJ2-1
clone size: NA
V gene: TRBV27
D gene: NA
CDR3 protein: CASSPRDFYNEQFF
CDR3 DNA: TGTGCCAGCAGTCCCCGGGACTTCTACAATGAGCAGTTCTTC

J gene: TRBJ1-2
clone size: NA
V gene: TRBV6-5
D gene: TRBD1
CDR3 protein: CASTQGAWGYTF
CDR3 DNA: TGTGCCAGTACTCAGGGGGCGTGGGGCTACACCTTC

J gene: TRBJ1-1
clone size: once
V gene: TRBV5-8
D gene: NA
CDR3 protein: CASSPGGNTEAFF
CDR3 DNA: TGTGCCAGCAGCCCCGGGGGGAACACTGAAGCTTTCTTT

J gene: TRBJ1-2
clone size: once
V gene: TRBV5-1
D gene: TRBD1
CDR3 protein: CASSLGTGANYGYTF
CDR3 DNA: TGCGCCAGCAGCTTGGGGACAGGGGCTAACTATGGCTACACCTTC

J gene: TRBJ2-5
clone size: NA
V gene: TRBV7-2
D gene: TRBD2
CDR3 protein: CASSPSTSGPQETQYF
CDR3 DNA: TGTGCCAGCAGCCCGTCGACTAGCGGCCCCCAAGAGACCCAGTACTTC

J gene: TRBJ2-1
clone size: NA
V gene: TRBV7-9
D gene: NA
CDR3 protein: CASSPREESYNEQFF
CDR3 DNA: TGTGCCAGCAGCCCAAGGGAGGAGTCCTACAATGAGCAGTTCTTC

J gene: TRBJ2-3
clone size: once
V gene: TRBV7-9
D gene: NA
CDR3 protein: CASTTTQGSADTQYF
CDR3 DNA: TGTGCCAGCACCACAACCCAGGGGAGCGCAGATACGCAGTATTTT

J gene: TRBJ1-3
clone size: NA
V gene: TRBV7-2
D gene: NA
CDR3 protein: CASSSQVSGNTIYF
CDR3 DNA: TGTGCCAGCAGCTCTCAGGTCTCTGGAAACACCATATATTTT

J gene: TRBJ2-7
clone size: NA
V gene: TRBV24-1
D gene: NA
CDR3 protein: CATSDLNSYEQYF
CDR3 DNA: TGTGCCACCAGTGATTTGAACAGCTACGAGCAGTACTTC

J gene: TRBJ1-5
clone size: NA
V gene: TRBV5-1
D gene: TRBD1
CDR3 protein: CASSVPQGESNQPQHF
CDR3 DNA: TGCGCCAGCAGCGTCCCACAGGGGGAAAGCAATCAGCCCCAGCATTTT

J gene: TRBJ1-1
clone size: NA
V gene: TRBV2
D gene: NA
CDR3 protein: CASSTGFFAEAFF
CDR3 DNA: TGTGCCAGCAGCACAGGGTTTTTCGCTGAAGCTTTCTTT

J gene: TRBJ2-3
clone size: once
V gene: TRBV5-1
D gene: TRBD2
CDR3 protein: CASSPHGTTTDTQYF
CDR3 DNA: TGCGCCAGCAGCCCCCACGGGACTACCACAGATACGCAGTATTTT

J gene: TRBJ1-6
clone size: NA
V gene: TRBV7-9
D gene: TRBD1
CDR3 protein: CASSRSQGASNSPLHF
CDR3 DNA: TGTGCCAGCAGCCGATCACAGGGGGCGAGTAATTCACCCCTCCACTTT

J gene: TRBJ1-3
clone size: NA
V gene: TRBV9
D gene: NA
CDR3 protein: CASSVGGVPNTIYF
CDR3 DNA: TGTGCCAGCAGCGTAGGGGGGGTTCCAAACACCATATATTTT

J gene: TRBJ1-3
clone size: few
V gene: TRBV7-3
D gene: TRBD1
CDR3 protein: CASSLGPLAGGGNTIYF
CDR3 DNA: TGTGCCAGCAGCTTAGGGCCCCTGGCAGGGGGTGGAAACACCATATATTTT

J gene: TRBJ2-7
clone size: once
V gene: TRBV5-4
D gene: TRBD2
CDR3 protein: CASNPSGRAYEQYF
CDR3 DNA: TGTGCCAGCAACCCTAGCGGGAGGGCCTACGAGCAGTACTTC

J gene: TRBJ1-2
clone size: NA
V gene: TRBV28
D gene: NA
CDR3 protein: CASTFLGRALDGYTF
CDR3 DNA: TGTGCCAGCACCTTCCTGGGCAGGGCTCTCGATGGCTACACCTTC

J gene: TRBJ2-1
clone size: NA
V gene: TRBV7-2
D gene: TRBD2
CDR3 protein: CASSYNPLAGDEQFF
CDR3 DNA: TGTGCCAGCAGCTACAACCCACTAGCGGGAGATGAGCAGTTCTTC

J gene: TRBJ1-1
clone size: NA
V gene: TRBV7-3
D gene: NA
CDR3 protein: CASSLGQGSIAEAFF
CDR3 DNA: TGTGCCAGCAGCTTAGGTCAGGGGTCAATCGCTGAAGCTTTCTTT

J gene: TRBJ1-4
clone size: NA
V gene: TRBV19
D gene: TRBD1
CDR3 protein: CASTKQGAAEKLFF
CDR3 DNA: TGTGCCAGTACCAAACAGGGGGCGGCTGAAAAACTGTTTTTT

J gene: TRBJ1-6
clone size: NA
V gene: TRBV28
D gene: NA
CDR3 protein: CASSPGFGGNSPLHF
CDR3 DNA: TGTGCCAGCAGCCCCGGGTTTGGGGGCAATTCACCCCTCCACTTT

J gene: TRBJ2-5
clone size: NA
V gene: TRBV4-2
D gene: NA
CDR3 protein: CASSQDTSQETQYF
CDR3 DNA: TGTGCCAGCAGCCAAGACACTAGCCAGGAGACCCAGTACTTC

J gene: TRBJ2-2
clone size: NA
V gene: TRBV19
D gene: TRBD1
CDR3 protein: CASTHASRGRTGELFF
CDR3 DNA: TGTGCCAGTACCCACGCCTCCAGGGGGCGGACCGGGGAGCTGTTTTTT

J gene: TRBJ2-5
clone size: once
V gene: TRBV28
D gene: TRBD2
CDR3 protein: CASSSPLGSGRQAETQYF
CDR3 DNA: TGTGCCAGCAGTTCGCCCCTGGGTAGCGGGAGACAGGCAGAGACCCAGTACTTC

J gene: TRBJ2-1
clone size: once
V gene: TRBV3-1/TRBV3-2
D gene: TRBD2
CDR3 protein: CASRAGGHNEQFF
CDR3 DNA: TGTGCCAGCCGAGCGGGAGGGCACAATGAGCAGTTCTTC

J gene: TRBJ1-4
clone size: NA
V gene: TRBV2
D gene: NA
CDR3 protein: CASNLVSGSGKLFF
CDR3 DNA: TGTGCCAGCAACCTCGTATCCGGTTCAGGGAAACTGTTTTTT